This T cell receptor beta chain was sequenced in a study of T cell repertoires and HLA-DP antigens. TCRdb's table, derived via immunoSEQ multiplex PCR, lists solely in-frame clones and lacks some. The table shows approximately 110,000 clones, with almost 95% occurring only once. Trimming took 7 bases from V and 7 from J, leaving 11 bases between them. The germline V gene has CDR1 MNHEY and CDR2 SVGAGI. The CDR3 covers 11 residues. On this clone: Antigen specificity is unknown.

The rearrangement uses TRBV6-5 and TRBJ2-7; D unresolved. The receptor was derived from a woman aged 18-35 years in good health and CMV-seronegative. Sequences were obtained from CD4+ T cells from PBMCs. In nucleotides, the CDR3 is TGTGCCAGCACCCGAATGGGGGAGCAGTACTTC. This gives the protein CASTRMGEQYF.